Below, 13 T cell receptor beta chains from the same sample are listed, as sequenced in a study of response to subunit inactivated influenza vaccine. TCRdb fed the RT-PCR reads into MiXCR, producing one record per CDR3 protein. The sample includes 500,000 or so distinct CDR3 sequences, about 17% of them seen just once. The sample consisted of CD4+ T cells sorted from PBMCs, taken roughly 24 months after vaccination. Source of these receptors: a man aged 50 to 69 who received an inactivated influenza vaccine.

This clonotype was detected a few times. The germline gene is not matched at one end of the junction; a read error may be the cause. The chain's CDR3 is CASSLAEAGQKNF. CDR3 DNA: TGTGCCAGCAGCTTAGCTGAAGCGGGACAGAAGAACTTC. J is TRBJ2-7 and V is TRBV7-2; D tentatively reads TRBD1 or TRBD2 (7 bases each). CDR3 size: 13 residues. The germline CDR1 and CDR2 sequences are SGHTA and FQGNSA.

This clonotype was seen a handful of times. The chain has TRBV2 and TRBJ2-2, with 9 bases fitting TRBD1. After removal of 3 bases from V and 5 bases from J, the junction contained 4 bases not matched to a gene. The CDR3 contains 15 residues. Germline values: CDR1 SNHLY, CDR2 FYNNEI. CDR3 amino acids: CASSEGQGMTGELFF. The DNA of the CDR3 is TGTGCCAGCAGTGAGGGACAGGGAATGACCGGGGAGCTGTTTTTT.

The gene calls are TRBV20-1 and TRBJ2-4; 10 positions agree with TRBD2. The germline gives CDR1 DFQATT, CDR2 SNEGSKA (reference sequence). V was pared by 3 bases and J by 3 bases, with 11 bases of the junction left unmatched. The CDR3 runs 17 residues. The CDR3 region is CSARASGGPTHKNIQYF. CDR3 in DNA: TGCAGTGCTAGGGCTAGCGGGGGACCAACCCACAAAAACATTCAGTACTTC.

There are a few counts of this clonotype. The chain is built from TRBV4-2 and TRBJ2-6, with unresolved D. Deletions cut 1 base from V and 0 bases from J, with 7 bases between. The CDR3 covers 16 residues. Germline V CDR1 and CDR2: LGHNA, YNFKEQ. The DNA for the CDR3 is TGTGCCAGCAGCCAAGGACAACTCTCTGGGGCCAACGTCCTGACTTTC. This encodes CASSQGQLSGANVLTF.

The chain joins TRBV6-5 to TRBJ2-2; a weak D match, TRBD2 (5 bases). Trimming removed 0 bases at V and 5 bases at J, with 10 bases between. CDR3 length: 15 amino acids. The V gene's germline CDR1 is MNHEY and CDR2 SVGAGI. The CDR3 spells CASSYSNQRTGELFF. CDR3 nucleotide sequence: TGTGCCAGCAGTTACTCAAACCAGCGGACCGGGGAGCTGTTTTTT.

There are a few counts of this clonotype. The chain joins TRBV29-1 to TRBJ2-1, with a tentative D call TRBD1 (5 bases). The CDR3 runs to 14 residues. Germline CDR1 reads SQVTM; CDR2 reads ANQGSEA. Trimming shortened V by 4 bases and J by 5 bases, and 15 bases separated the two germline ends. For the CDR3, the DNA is TGCAGCGTTGCACACAGACAGATTAACAATGAGCAGTTCTTC. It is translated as CSVAHRQINNEQFF.

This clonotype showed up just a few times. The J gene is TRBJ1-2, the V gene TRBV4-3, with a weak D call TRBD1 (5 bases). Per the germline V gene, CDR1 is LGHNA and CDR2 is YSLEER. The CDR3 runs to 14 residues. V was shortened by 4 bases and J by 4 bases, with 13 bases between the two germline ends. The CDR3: CASSPPGLSYGYTF. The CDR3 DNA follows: TGCGCCAGCAGCCCGCCGGGACTGAGCTATGGCTACACCTTC.

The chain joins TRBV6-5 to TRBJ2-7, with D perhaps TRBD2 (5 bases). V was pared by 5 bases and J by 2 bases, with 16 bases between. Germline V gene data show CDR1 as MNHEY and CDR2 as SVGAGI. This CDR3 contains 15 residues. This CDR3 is CASSTRWTSTYEQYF. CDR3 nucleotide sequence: TGTGCCAGCAGTACCCGATGGACTTCCACCTACGAGCAGTACTTC.

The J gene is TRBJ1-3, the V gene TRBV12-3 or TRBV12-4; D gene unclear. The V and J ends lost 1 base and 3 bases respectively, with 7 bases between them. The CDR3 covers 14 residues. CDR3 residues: CASSLGEGGNTIYF. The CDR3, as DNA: TGTGCCAGCAGTTTAGGGGAAGGTGGAAACACCATATATTTT.

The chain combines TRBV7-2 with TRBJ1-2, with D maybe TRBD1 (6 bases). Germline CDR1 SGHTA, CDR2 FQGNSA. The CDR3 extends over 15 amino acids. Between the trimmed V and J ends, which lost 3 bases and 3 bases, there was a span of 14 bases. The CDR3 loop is CASSLGLGGYYGYTF. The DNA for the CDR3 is TGTGCCAGCAGCTTGGGCTTGGGGGGCTACTATGGCTACACCTTC.

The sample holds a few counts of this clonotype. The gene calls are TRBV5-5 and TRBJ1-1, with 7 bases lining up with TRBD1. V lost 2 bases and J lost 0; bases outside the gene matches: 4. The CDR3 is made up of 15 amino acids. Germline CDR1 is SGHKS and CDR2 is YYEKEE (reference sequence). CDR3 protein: CASSFAGTVNTEAFF. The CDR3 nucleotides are TGTGCCAGCAGCTTTGCCGGGACAGTGAACACTGAAGCTTTCTTT.

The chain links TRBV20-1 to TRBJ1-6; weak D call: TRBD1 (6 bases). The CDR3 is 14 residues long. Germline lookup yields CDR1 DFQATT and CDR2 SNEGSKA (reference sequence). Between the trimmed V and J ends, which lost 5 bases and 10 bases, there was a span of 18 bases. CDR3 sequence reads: CSAFDPRGRSPLHF. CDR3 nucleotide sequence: TGCAGTGCTTTTGACCCCAGGGGAAGGTCACCCCTCCACTTT.

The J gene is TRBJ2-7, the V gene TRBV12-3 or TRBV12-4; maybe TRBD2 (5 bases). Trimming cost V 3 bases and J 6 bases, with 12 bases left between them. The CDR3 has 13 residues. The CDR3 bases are TGTGCCAGCAGTTTTCGGGGAGTTGGCGAGCAGTACTTC. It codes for CASSFRGVGEQYF.